The 8 T cell receptor beta chains listed next were all sequenced from one sample in a study of T cell responses to AZD1222 COVID-19 vaccine. Using immunoSEQ multiplex PCR, the repertoire was profiled, and TCRdb retains in-frame clones only, with some absent. This sample has under 150,000 clones, with around 85% found just once. This specimen was peripheral blood, taken on day 0 of AZD1222 vaccination. These receptor sequences come from an adult in good health.

The chain recombines TRBV2 with TRBJ2-5; D remains unclear. Deletions cut 4 bases from V and 5 bases from J, with 8 bases between. Per the germline V gene, CDR1 is SNHLY and CDR2 is FYNNEI. The CDR3 length is 12 residues. In nucleotides, the CDR3 is TGTGCCAGCAGTGCCCCCCGCGAGACCCAGTACTTC. It encodes CASSAPRETQYF.

This clone was found a few times. The genes are TRBV5-4 and TRBJ2-7; the match to TRBD1 covers 9 bases. CDR1 is SGHNT and CDR2 is YYREEE in the germline V gene (reference sequence). The trim removed 4 bases at V and 5 bases at J, leaving 10 bases unmatched. CDR3 length equals 15 residues. For the CDR3, the DNA is TGTGCCAGCAGCATAGGGACAGGGCGTCTCCACGAGCAGTACTTC. Amino acid sequence: CASSIGTGRLHEQYF.

The J gene is TRBJ2-5, the V gene TRBV24-1, with D perhaps assigned TRBD1 or TRBD2 (6 bases each). This CDR3 region has 14 residues. Per the germline V gene, CDR1 is KGHDR and CDR2 is SFDVKD. Trimming stripped 3 bases from V and 4 bases from J, with 11 bases between. CDR3 in amino acids: CATSDPGGGETQYF. In DNA, the CDR3 is TGTGCCACCAGTGATCCCGGAGGGGGAGAGACCCAGTACTTC.

V gene TRBV7-6 combines with J gene TRBJ2-3; TRBD2 agrees at 8 bases. The V segment lost 5 bases and the J segment 4 bases; nucleotides outside the gene matches: 14. The CDR3 length is 17 residues. CDR1 is SGHVS and CDR2 is FNYEAQ in the germline V gene. The CDR3 region has the DNA TGTGCCAGCAGCCCGCAGGGTCGCGGGAGGTTTGCAGATACGCAGTATTTT. Translated: CASSPQGRGRFADTQYF. The variable domain in full, completed from reference TRBV7-6 and TRBJ2-3, reads GAGVSQSPRYKVTKRGQDVALRCDPISGHVSLYWYRQALGQGPEFLTYFNYEAQQDKSGLPNDRFSAERPEGSISTLTIQRTEQRDSAMYRCASSPQGRGRFADTQYFGPGTRLTVL.

This rearrangement joins TRBV30 to TRBJ2-1; D is tentatively TRBD1 or TRBD2 (7 bases each). Germline CDR1 reads GTSNPN; CDR2 reads SVGIG (reference sequence). V dropped 4 bases and J dropped 8 bases, with 12 bases sitting between them. The CDR3 covers 12 residues. In nucleotides, the CDR3 is TGTGCCTGGACCAGGGGGGGGGATGAGCAGTTCTTC. Translation gives CAWTRGGDEQFF. The full variable domain, its missing parts supplied by reference TRBV30 and TRBJ2-1, is SQTIHQWPATLVQPVGSPLSLECTVEGTSNPNLYWYRQAAGRGLQLLFYSVGIGQISSEVPQNLSASRPQDRQFILSSKKLLLSDSGFYLCAWTRGGDEQFFGPGTRLTVL.

This chain connects TRBV30 to TRBJ1-5, with TRBD1 matching 9 bases. V trimming: 5 bases; J trimming: 1 base; junction bases outside the gene matches: 9. The CDR3 consists of 16 residues. CDR1 and CDR2 (germline): GTSNPN, SVGIG (reference sequence). DNA of the CDR3: TGTGCCTGGGCCCCAATCGGGACAGGGAGCAATCAGCCCCAGCATTTT. It is translated as CAWAPIGTGSNQPQHF.

The chain couples TRBV12-3 or TRBV12-4 to TRBJ1-3; no firm D call. V lost 6 bases and J 8 bases, leaving 11 bases between the germline ends. CDR3 length equals 12 residues. CDR3 protein: CASSFSDYTIYF. CDR3 in DNA: TGTGCCAGCAGCTTTTCCGATTACACCATATATTTT.

This clone was counted once. The rearrangement uses TRBV7-2 and TRBJ2-2; no clear D. Germline lookup yields CDR1 SGHTA and CDR2 FQGNSA. The CDR3 covers 14 residues. V was shortened by 1 base and J by 1 base, with 4 bases between the two germline ends. As DNA, the CDR3 is TGTGCCAGCAGCTTAGGTTGGAACACCGGGGAGCTGTTTTTT. Translating gives CASSLGWNTGELFF.